Below, 30 T cell receptor beta chains from the same sample are listed, as sequenced in a study of shared clonotypes between healthy human individuals (dated by TCRdb to the early 2020s). The library came from the immunoSEQ multiplex PCR assay. TCRdb mirrors the immuneACCESS table, restricted to in-frame sequences. Some clones are absent from its copies; in checked studies, under half trace to an unresolved V gene, and the reason for the others is unknown. In all, the sample holds about 820,000 clones, and more than 85% of those were seen once. Of the sample, less than 25% falls within the top ten clones. CD8 naive samples consisted of CD45RO-negative cells that were positively selected for CCR7, yielding a CD45RA+CCR7+ population without TemRA cells. Sequencing was carried out using naive CD8+ T cells sorted from blood. This specimen's cell subset or site label, per the study, means: CD45RA+CCR7+. Receptors were obtained from a man aged 25 to 45 in good health.

A remark on this clone: An end of the junction does not agree with germline; a read error may underlie this. The chain links TRBV7-7 to TRBJ2-1, with a weak D call TRBD2 (6 bases). The CDR3 sequence is 13 residues long. The germline gives CDR1 SSHAT, CDR2 FNYEAQ (reference sequence). The CDR3 loop is CASSSFSGREQFF. The CDR3 coding sequence is TGTGCTAGCAGCTCCTTTAGCGGCCGTGAGCAGTTCTTC.

J is TRBJ2-7 and V is TRBV7-2, with D tentatively TRBD1 (6 bases). V gave up 7 bases and J gave up 5 bases, with 18 bases separating them. The CDR3 is made up of 14 amino acids. Per the germline V gene, CDR1 is SGHTA and CDR2 is FQGNSA. CDR3 protein: CASTIGQGLNEQYF. CDR3 nucleotides: TGTGCCAGCACTATCGGGCAGGGGTTAAACGAGCAGTACTTC.

Comments on this clone: This specimen includes other DNA sequences encoding the same CDR3. The chain uses TRBV7-8 and TRBJ2-7; 9 positions agree with TRBD1. Germline loops: CDR1 SGHVS, CDR2 FQNEAQ. The CDR3 runs 15 residues. Trimming removed 5 bases from V and 5 bases from J; junction bases left unmatched: 10. This CDR3 is CASSKRGGTGNEQYF. The CDR3 region has the DNA TGTGCCAGCAGCAAGAGGGGGGGGACAGGGAACGAGCAGTACTTC.

The chain links TRBV11-2 to TRBJ1-4; D call uncertain. This CDR3 has 15 amino acids. The V and J ends lost 5 bases and 8 bases respectively, with 18 bases between them. The V gene's germline CDR1 is SGHAT and CDR2 FQNNGV. CDR3 region: CASSPSWGVVEKLFF. The CDR3 nucleotides read TGTGCCAGCAGCCCGAGTTGGGGAGTTGTCGAAAAACTGTTTTTT.

With respect to this clone: One base away lies a much larger clone, so this may be a sequencing read error. The rearrangement joins TRBV27 to TRBJ2-7; D unresolved. The CDR3 length is 11 residues. Germline V lookup: CDR1 MNHEY, CDR2 SMNVEV (reference sequence). Trimming left V 5 bases short and J 3 bases short, with 5 bases between. This chain's CDR3 is CASSEGYEQYF. The CDR3 nucleotides are TGTGCCAGCAGTGAAGGCTACGAGCAGTACTTC.

The rearrangement joins TRBV7-2 to TRBJ2-7; D unresolved. Germline V gene sequence: CDR1 SGHTA, CDR2 FQGNSA. The CDR3 sequence is 16 residues long. Trimming pared 5 bases from V and 1 base from J, leaving 18 bases between. The CDR3 DNA is TGTGCCAGCAGCCTAGAATGGGCATACCCATCCTACGAGCAGTACTTC. Its protein product is CASSLEWAYPSYEQYF.

Points on this clone: The same CDR3 also results from other DNA sequences found in this sample. CDR3 nucleotide sequence: TGTGCCAGCAGTTTTCAGGGGGCAGGGCAGCCCCAGCATTTT. Amino acid sequence: CASSFQGAGQPQHF. The rearrangement uses TRBV27 and TRBJ1-5; 8 bases fit TRBD1. There are 14 residues in the CDR3. J gave up 7 bases and V 3 bases, and 5 bases lay outside the gene matches. CDR1 MNHEY and CDR2 SMNVEV come from the germline V gene (reference sequence).

This clone was seen just once. CDR3 nucleotides: TGTGCCAGCAGTCCCCTGTCCGCCTACAATGAGCAGTTCTTC. Translated: CASSPLSAYNEQFF. The V and J genes are TRBV27 and TRBJ2-1; D not certain. Germline loops: CDR1 MNHEY, CDR2 SMNVEV (reference sequence). This CDR3 contains 14 residues. V was cut by 5 bases and J by 2 bases, with 10 bases left in between.

J is TRBJ2-1 and V is TRBV7-9; D might be TRBD2 (7 bases). The CDR3 runs to 14 residues. V was shortened by 10 bases and J by 4 bases, with 17 bases between the two germline ends. Germline values: CDR1 SEHNR, CDR2 FQNEAQ (reference sequence). CDR3 residues: CATRGEGWYNEQFF. In DNA form, the CDR3 reads TGTGCCACAAGGGGGGAGGGTTGGTACAATGAGCAGTTCTTC.

A single count supports this clone. The chain is built from TRBV29-1 and TRBJ2-3; D perhaps matches TRBD2 (6 bases). CDR1 SQVTM and CDR2 ANQGSEA come from the germline V gene. The CDR3 totals 14 residues. V lost 4 bases and J lost 1, with 12 bases in between. Written as DNA, the CDR3 is TGCAGCGTTGGGATGGGGGAGGGCACAGATACGCAGTATTTT. It codes for CSVGMGEGTDTQYF.

The chain uses TRBV28 and TRBJ2-7; unclear D gene. The V and J ends lost 5 bases and 2 bases respectively, with 16 bases between them. Germline V gene lookup returns CDR1 MDHEN and CDR2 SYDVKM. The CDR3 totals 15 residues. The CDR3: CASSPPVGFAYEQYF. For the CDR3, the DNA is TGTGCCAGCAGTCCCCCCGTAGGATTCGCCTACGAGCAGTACTTC.

The rearrangement joins TRBV29-1 to TRBJ2-3, with D perhaps given as TRBD1 or TRBD2 (5 bases each). Germline assignment: CDR1 SQVTM and CDR2 ANQGSEA. The CDR3 has 12 amino acids. With 7 bases removed from V and 3 bases from J, the gap between germline ends came to 11 bases. The CDR3 region is CSGGRLTDTQYF. Here the CDR3 DNA reads TGCAGCGGGGGGAGACTGACAGATACGCAGTATTTT.

This clone appeared a single time. The junction and the germline gene differ at one end; a read error may be behind it. This chain joins TRBV12-5 and TRBJ1-5; possible D gene TRBD1, 5 bases. The CDR3 sequence is 17 residues long. Germline values: CDR1 LGHNT, CDR2 FRNRAP. CDR3 in DNA: TGTGCTAGTGGTTTGGCCGGGCAAGGGGCTAGCGATCAGCCCCAGCATTTT. It specifies CASGLAGQGASDQPQHF.

This CDR3 is CASSQGAKPSYNEQFF. The CDR3 DNA sequence: TGCGCCAGCAGCCAAGGGGCCAAACCCTCCTACAATGAGCAGTTCTTC. The chain couples TRBV4-3 to TRBJ2-1; unclear D gene. Germline CDR1 and CDR2: LGHNA and YSLEER. CDR3 length: 16 amino acids. V lost 1 base, J lost 0 bases, and 10 bases lay in between.

This clone was observed once. The rearrangement joins TRBV7-8 to TRBJ2-7; 9 bases line up with TRBD1. The V gene's germline CDR1 is SGHVS and CDR2 FQNEAQ. The V segment lost 2 bases and the J segment 3 bases; nucleotides outside the gene matches: 14. This CDR3 spans 18 amino acids. Here the CDR3 reads CASSLPSRDRDSSYEQYF. The CDR3 nucleotides read TGTGCCAGCAGCTTACCGTCCCGGGACAGGGATTCAAGCTACGAGCAGTACTTC.

This chain connects TRBV9 to TRBJ2-1, with no clear D. The CDR3 is 13 residues long. Trimming stripped 6 bases from V and 5 bases from J, with 12 bases between. Germline CDR1 and CDR2: SGDLS and YYNGEE. This CDR3 is CASKGEVNNEQFF. As DNA, the CDR3 is TGTGCCAGCAAAGGAGAGGTCAACAATGAGCAGTTCTTC.

The J gene is TRBJ2-7, the V gene TRBV27; 7 bases align to TRBD1. The CDR3 runs 15 residues. The junction had 11 bases not matched to a gene; V was cut back by 6 bases and J by 3 bases. Germline assignment: CDR1 MNHEY and CDR2 SMNVEV (reference sequence). CDR3 nucleotides: TGTGCCAGCAGCTACACAGGGGCGTCCGACTACGAGCAGTACTTC. Its protein is CASSYTGASDYEQYF.

V and J are TRBV27 and TRBJ2-7, with TRBD2 identical over 12 bases. CDR1 and CDR2 from the germline V gene are MNHEY and SMNVEV (reference sequence). The junction had 4 bases not matched to a gene; V was cut back by 5 bases and J by 2 bases. The CDR3 has 15 amino acids. The CDR3 spells CASSIGLAGPYEQYF. For the CDR3, the DNA is TGTGCCAGCAGTATTGGACTAGCGGGGCCCTACGAGCAGTACTTC.

The V gene is TRBV9, the J gene TRBJ2-7, with D perhaps TRBD1 (6 bases). V was trimmed by 3 bases and J by 2 bases, leaving 9 bases between them. This CDR3 region has 13 residues. Germline CDR1 reads SGDLS; CDR2 reads YYNGEE. CDR3 region: CASSAGDTYEQYF. DNA for the CDR3: TGTGCCAGCAGCGCAGGGGACACCTACGAGCAGTACTTC.

V and J are TRBV19 and TRBJ2-7; TRBD2 agrees at 8 bases. The CDR3 contains 15 residues. V gave up 5 bases and J gave up 3 bases; unmatched junction bases: 9. The germline V gene has CDR1 LNHDA and CDR2 SQIVND (reference sequence). The CDR3 DNA reads TGTGCCAGTAGTCGTGGGCAGCGGGAGCTCTACGAGCAGTACTTC. It yields the protein CASSRGQRELYEQYF. The full variable domain, with the rest looked up from reference TRBV19 and TRBJ2-7, is DGGITQSPKYLFRKEGQNVTLSCEQNLNHDAMYWYRQDPGQGLRLIYYSQIVNDFQKGDIAEGYSVSREKKESFPLTVTSAQKNPTAFYLCASSRGQRELYEQYFGPGTRLTVT.

The chain is built from TRBV11-3 and TRBJ2-7, with 10 bases identical to TRBD1. The CDR3 is 15 amino acids. Germline CDR1 is SGHNT and CDR2 is YENEEA. The V gene end was trimmed by 2 bases and the J gene end by 2 bases; junction bases not matched to a gene: 3. The CDR3: CASSLRQGAAYEQYF. CDR3 in DNA: TGTGCCAGCAGCTTACGACAGGGGGCAGCCTACGAGCAGTACTTC.

This chain joins TRBV28 and TRBJ1-2, with no clear D. The ends were cut back, 6 bases at V and 7 bases at J, with 15 bases in the middle. The germline V gene has CDR1 MDHEN and CDR2 SYDVKM. The CDR3 spans 13 residues. CDR3 loop: CASSRGGGLGYTF. CDR3 nucleotide sequence: TGTGCCAGCAGCCGTGGAGGAGGGCTTGGCTACACCTTC.

In its sample, this clone was seen once. The rearrangement joins TRBV5-4 to TRBJ2-3, with D possibly being TRBD1 (5 bases). This CDR3 spans 16 amino acids. Looked up from germline, CDR1 is SGHNT and CDR2 is YYREEE (reference sequence). Between the trimmed V and J ends, which lost 2 bases and 0 bases, there was a span of 13 bases. The chain's CDR3 is CASSFAGRSSTDTQYF. The CDR3 nucleotides are TGTGCCAGCAGCTTCGCAGGGCGGTCCAGCACAGATACGCAGTATTTT.

The chain joins TRBV6-5 to TRBJ1-3; D unresolved. The V end lost 6 bases, the J end lost 0 bases, and 9 bases lay between the germline ends. Germline-derived CDR1 and CDR2 are MNHEY and SVGAGI. The CDR3 has 14 residues. The CDR3 here is CASRYSTSGNTIYF. The DNA for the CDR3 is TGTGCCAGCAGATATTCTACCTCTGGAAACACCATATATTTT.

The CDR3 DNA is TGCGCCAGCAGCTTGGGGGGCTTGGGCACTGAAGCTTTCTTT. Its translation is CASSLGGLGTEAFF. V gene TRBV5-1 combines with J gene TRBJ1-1; a possible D gene is TRBD1 (5 bases). This CDR3 comprises 14 residues. Germline CDR1 SGHRS, CDR2 YFSETQ. The germline V and J ends were trimmed by 0 bases and 4 bases, with 10 bases remaining between them.

Only one count was recorded for this clone. This chain joins TRBV9 and TRBJ2-1; D is possibly TRBD1 (6 bases). The V gene's germline CDR1 is SGDLS and CDR2 YYNGEE. Between the trimmed V and J ends, which lost 0 bases and 0 bases, there was a span of 13 bases. The CDR3 covers 17 residues. CDR3 nucleotides: TGTGCCAGCAGCGTAGTTAGTGGGACAAGCTCCTACAATGAGCAGTTCTTC. Protein: CASSVVSGTSSYNEQFF.

The chain joins TRBV4-3 to TRBJ2-3; 10 bases fit TRBD1. The germline CDR1 and CDR2 sequences are LGHNA and YSLEER. The CDR3 consists of 16 residues. Trimming at V came to 0 bases and at J to 4 bases, leaving 4 bases not matched to a gene. The CDR3 here is CASSQELGTGADTQYF. CDR3 bases: TGCGCCAGCAGCCAAGAGCTTGGGACAGGGGCAGATACGCAGTATTTT.

The genes are TRBV11-2 and TRBJ2-1; 7 nucleotides match TRBD2. Germline CDR1 reads SGHAT; CDR2 reads FQNNGV. The trim removed 2 bases at V and 4 bases at J, leaving 5 bases unmatched. CDR3 length: 15 residues. The CDR3 sequence is CASSLLAGAYNEQFF. CDR3 DNA: TGTGCCAGCAGCTTACTTGCGGGAGCGTACAATGAGCAGTTCTTC. Full variable domain (remainder filled in from reference TRBV11-2 and TRBJ2-1): EAGVAQSPRYKIIEKRQSVAFWCNPISGHATLYWYQQILGQGPKLLIQFQNNGVVDDSQLPKDRFSAERLKGVDSTLKIQPAKLEDSAVYLCASSLLAGAYNEQFFGPGTRLTVL.

This chain uses TRBV5-1 with TRBJ1-2, with D possibly TRBD1 on 5 matching bases. The CDR3 runs 12 residues. Trimming pared 4 bases from V and 8 bases from J, leaving 12 bases between. The germline gives CDR1 SGHRS, CDR2 YFSETQ. CDR3 region: CASSGDENGYTF. CDR3 coding DNA: TGCGCCAGCAGCGGGGACGAGAACGGCTACACCTTC. Filled out from reference TRBV5-1 and TRBJ1-2, the complete variable domain reads KAGVTQTPRYLIKTRGQQVTLSCSPISGHRSVSWYQQTPGQGLQFLFEYFSETQRNKGNFPGRFSGRQFSNSRSEMNVSTLELGDSALYLCASSGDENGYTFGSGTRLTVV.

The V and J genes are TRBV4-1 and TRBJ1-1, with a possible D match to TRBD1 (6 bases). The germline V and J ends were trimmed by 0 bases and 5 bases, with 13 bases remaining between them. Looked up from germline, CDR1 is MGHRA and CDR2 is YSYEKL. The CDR3 has 15 residues. The CDR3 DNA is TGCGCCAGCAGCCAAGATGAGATCAGGGGAACTGAAGCTTTCTTT. This gives the protein CASSQDEIRGTEAFF.